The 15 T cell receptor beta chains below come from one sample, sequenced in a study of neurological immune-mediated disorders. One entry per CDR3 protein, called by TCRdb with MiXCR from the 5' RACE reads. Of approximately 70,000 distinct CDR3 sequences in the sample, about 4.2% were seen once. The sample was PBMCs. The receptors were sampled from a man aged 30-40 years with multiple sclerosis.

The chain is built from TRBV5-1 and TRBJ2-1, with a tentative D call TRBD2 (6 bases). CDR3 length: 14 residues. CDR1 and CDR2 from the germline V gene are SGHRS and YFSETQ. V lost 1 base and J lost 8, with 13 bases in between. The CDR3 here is CASSLRGSGDEQFF. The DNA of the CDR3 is TGCGCCAGCAGCTTGCGGGGGTCGGGGGATGAGCAGTTCTTC.

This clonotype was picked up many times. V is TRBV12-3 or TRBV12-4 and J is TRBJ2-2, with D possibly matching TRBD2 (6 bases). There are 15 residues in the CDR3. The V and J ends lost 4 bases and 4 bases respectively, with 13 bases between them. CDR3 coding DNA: TGTGCCAGCAGTTGGGAGGCGTACTCCACCGGGGAGCTGTTTTTT. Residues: CASSWEAYSTGELFF.

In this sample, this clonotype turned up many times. CDR3 nucleotide sequence: TGTGCCAGCACCATATCAGGGGAGCCGGCCAATGAGCAGTTCTTC. Translating it yields CASTISGEPANEQFF. The J gene is TRBJ2-1, the V gene TRBV6-2 or TRBV6-3; weak D call: TRBD1 (6 bases). The CDR3 loop spans 15 amino acids. Germline V gene lookup returns CDR1 MNHEY and CDR2 SVGEGT. Trimming left V 7 bases short and J 6 bases short, with 19 bases between.

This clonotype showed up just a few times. CDR3 protein: CASSADSNTGELFF. CDR3 nucleotide sequence: TGTGCCAGCAGCGCCGACAGCAACACCGGGGAGCTGTTTTTT. The rearrangement joins TRBV9 to TRBJ2-2, with a possible D match to TRBD1 (5 bases). The V end lost 3 bases, the J end lost 2 bases, and 8 bases lay between the germline ends. CDR1 is SGDLS, CDR2 YYNGEE, per germline. CDR3 length: 14 amino acids.

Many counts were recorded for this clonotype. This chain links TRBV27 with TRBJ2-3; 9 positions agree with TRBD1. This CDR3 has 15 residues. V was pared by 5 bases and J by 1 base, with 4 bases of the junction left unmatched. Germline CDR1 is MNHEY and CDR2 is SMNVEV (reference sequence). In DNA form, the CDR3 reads TGTGCCAGCAGTGCAGGGACAGGGCGCACAGATACGCAGTATTTT. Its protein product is CASSAGTGRTDTQYF.

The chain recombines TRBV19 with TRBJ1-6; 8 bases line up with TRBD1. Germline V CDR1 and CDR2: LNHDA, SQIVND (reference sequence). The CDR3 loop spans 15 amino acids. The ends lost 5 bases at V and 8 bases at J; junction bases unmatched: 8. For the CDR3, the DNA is TGTGCCAGTAGTGTGACCGGGACAGGAGATTCACCCCTCCACTTT. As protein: CASSVTGTGDSPLHF.

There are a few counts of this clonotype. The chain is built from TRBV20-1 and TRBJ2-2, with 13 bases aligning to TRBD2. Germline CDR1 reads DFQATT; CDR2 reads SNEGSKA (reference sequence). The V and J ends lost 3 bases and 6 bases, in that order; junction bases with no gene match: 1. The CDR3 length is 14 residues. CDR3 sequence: CSARTSGGPGELFF. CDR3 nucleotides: TGCAGTGCTAGGACTAGCGGGGGGCCCGGGGAGCTGTTTTTT.

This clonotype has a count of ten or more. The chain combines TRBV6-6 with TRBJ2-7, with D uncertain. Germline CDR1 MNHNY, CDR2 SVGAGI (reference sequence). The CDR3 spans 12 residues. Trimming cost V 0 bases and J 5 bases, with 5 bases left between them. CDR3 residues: CASSYSWDEQYF. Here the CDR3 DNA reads TGTGCCAGCAGTTACTCGTGGGACGAGCAGTACTTC.

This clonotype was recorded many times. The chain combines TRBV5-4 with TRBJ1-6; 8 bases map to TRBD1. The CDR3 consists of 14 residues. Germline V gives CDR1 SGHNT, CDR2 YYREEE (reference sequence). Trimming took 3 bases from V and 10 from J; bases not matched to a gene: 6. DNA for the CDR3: TGTGCCAGCAGCTACGACAGGGGTCGGTCACCCCTCCACTTT. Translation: CASSYDRGRSPLHF.

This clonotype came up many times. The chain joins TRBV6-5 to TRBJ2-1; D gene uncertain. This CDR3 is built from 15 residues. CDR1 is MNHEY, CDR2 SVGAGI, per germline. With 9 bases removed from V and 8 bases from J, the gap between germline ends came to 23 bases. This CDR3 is CASNPAGQFGDEQFF. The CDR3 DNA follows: TGTGCCAGTAACCCAGCAGGCCAATTTGGGGATGAGCAGTTCTTC.

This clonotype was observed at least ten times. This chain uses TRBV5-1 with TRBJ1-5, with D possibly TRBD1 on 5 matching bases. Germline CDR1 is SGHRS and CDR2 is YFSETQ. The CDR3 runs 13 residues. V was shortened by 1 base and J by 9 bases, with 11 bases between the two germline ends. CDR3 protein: CASSLQGPGPQHF. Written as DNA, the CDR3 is TGCGCCAGCAGCTTGCAGGGCCCGGGGCCCCAGCATTTT.

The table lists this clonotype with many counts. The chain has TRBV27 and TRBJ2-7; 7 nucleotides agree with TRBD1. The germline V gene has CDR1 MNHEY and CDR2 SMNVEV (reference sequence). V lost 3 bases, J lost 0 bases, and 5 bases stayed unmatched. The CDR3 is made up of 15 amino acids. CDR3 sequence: CASSFGGQNSYEQYF. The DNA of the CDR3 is TGTGCCAGCAGTTTTGGGGGACAGAACTCCTACGAGCAGTACTTC.

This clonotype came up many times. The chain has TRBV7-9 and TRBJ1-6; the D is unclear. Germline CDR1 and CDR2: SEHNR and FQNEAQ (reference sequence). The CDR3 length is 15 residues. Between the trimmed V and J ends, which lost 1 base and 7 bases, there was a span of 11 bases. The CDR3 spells CASSLEAFVNSPLHF. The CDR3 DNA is TGTGCCAGCAGCTTAGAGGCATTTGTGAATTCACCCCTCCACTTT.

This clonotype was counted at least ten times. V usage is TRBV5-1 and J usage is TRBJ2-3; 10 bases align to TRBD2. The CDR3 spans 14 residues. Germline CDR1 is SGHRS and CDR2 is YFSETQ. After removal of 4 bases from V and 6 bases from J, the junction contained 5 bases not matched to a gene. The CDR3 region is CASSRTSGSDTQYF. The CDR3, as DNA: TGCGCCAGCAGCCGGACTAGCGGTTCCGATACGCAGTATTTT.

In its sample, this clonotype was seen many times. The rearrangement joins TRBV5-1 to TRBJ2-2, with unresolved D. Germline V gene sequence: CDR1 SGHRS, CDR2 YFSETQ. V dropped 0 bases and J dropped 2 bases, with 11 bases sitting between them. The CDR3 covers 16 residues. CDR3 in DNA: TGCGCCAGCAGCTTGGTTTGGGGATCCAACACCGGGGAGCTGTTTTTT. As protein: CASSLVWGSNTGELFF.